The clone carrying this TCR beta chain has a handful of counts. The protocol was immunoSEQ multiplex PCR, while the TCRdb copy is restricted to in-frame clones and leaves out a portion. The repertoire has about 300,000 clones, roughly 91% of them found once; the top ten carry 2.5% to 3.5%. This entry is derived from a study of blood T cell repertoires in COVID-19. Study information: Acute and convalescent COVID-19 specimens originated in the United States, Italy and Spain. Sources were T cells, B-cell-depleted T cells, or PBMCs; the material itself was cDNA or gDNA.

Participants were aged about 18 to 90 years from about two dozen US areas. V trimming: 5 bases; J trimming: 8 bases; junction bases outside the gene matches: 4. This CDR3 is built from 12 residues. Sequenced input: PBMCs or T cells enriched from blood (not recorded which). The chain is built from TRBV12-3 or TRBV12-4 and TRBJ1-2, with TRBD1 identical over 8 bases. This clonotype was sampled from a woman in her 50s who had been exposed to COVID-19. CDR3 amino acids: CASSGQGWGYTF. The CDR3, as DNA: TGTGCCAGCAGTGGACAGGGCTGGGGCTACACCTTC.